This passage covers 22 T cell receptor beta chains from one sample sequenced in a study of blood T cell repertoires in COVID-19. Repertoires were generated with immunoSEQ multiplex PCR, while TCRdb's copy carries only in-frame clones and drops some. The data contain approximately 190,000 clones, roughly four fifths of them seen just once; the ten biggest clones take up roughly 4.6%. The sequenced sample was peripheral blood. All receptors come from a woman in her seventies with active or convalescent COVID-19.

The V gene is TRBV2, the J gene TRBJ2-2; TRBD1 aligns across 9 bases. Germline trimming cut 3 bases from V and 4 bases from J; bases unmatched to any gene: 3. Germline V gene data show CDR1 as SNHLY and CDR2 as FYNNEI. This CDR3 comprises 15 residues. CDR3 DNA: TGTGCCAGCAGTGAGAACAGGGGGCCCACCGGGGAGCTGTTTTTT. It specifies CASSENRGPTGELFF.

In this sample, this clone turned up many times. The rearrangement joins TRBV6-1 to TRBJ2-1; 15 nucleotides agree with TRBD2. The junction had 10 bases not matched to a gene; V was cut back by 0 bases and J by 7 bases. Germline CDR1 is MNHNS and CDR2 is SASEGT. The CDR3 loop spans 19 amino acids. This chain's CDR3 is CASSEAPDGTSGRLNEQFF. The CDR3 nucleotides read TGTGCCAGCAGTGAAGCGCCAGACGGGACTAGCGGGAGGTTGAATGAGCAGTTCTTC.

This chain uses TRBV19 with TRBJ1-6; D is possibly TRBD1 (6 bases). The CDR3 sequence is 14 residues long. Germline V gives CDR1 LNHDA, CDR2 SQIVND (reference sequence). V was clipped by 5 bases and J by 9 bases, with 14 bases between them. In nucleotides, the CDR3 is TGTGCCAGTAGTGACGACCCACAGGGTTCACCCCTCCACTTT. This codes for CASSDDPQGSPLHF. Full variable domain (rest looked up from reference TRBV19 and TRBJ1-6): DGGITQSPKYLFRKEGQNVTLSCEQNLNHDAMYWYRQDPGQGLRLIYYSQIVNDFQKGDIAEGYSVSREKKESFPLTVTSAQKNPTAFYLCASSDDPQGSPLHFGNGTRLTVT.

This chain uses TRBV7-6 with TRBJ2-7, with 10 bases aligning to TRBD2. With 1 base clipped from V and 3 bases from J, the junction kept 3 bases outside the gene matches. The germline V gene encodes CDR1 SGHVS and CDR2 FNYEAQ. This CDR3 is built from 15 residues. The chain's CDR3 is CASSLGPSGSYEQYF. In DNA, the CDR3 is TGTGCCAGCAGCTTAGGGCCTAGCGGGAGCTACGAGCAGTACTTC.

This clone turned up a few times. This chain connects TRBV19 to TRBJ2-1; 7 bases line up with TRBD2. This CDR3 contains 15 residues. CDR1 is LNHDA, CDR2 SQIVND, per germline (reference sequence). V dropped 5 bases and J dropped 10; count of bases not matched to a gene: 14. CDR3 in amino acids: CASSPWRERTKEQFF. Here the CDR3 DNA reads TGTGCCAGTAGTCCATGGCGGGAGCGGACTAAAGAGCAGTTCTTC.

The chain employs TRBV11-2 and TRBJ1-2; D ambiguous. Trimming took off 6 bases at V and 6 bases at J, with 8 bases between the two ends. The CDR3 length is 11 residues. Germline V gives CDR1 SGHAT, CDR2 FQNNGV. The CDR3 loop is CASSGGDGYTF. The DNA of the CDR3 is TGTGCCAGCAGTGGAGGAGATGGCTACACCTTC.

The rearrangement uses TRBV7-6 and TRBJ2-4; 9 nucleotides align to TRBD2. J gave up 6 bases and V 1 base, and 7 bases lay outside the gene matches. Per the germline V gene, CDR1 is SGHVS and CDR2 is FNYEAQ. CDR3 length: 16 residues. The CDR3 spells CASSLVPGGGGNIQYF. CDR3 sequence (DNA): TGTGCCAGCAGCTTAGTGCCAGGCGGGGGGGGAAACATTCAGTACTTC. Looking up the rest from reference TRBV7-6 and TRBJ2-4 gives the full variable domain: GAGVSQSPRYKVTKRGQDVALRCDPISGHVSLYWYRQALGQGPEFLTYFNYEAQQDKSGLPNDRFSAERPEGSISTLTIQRTEQRDSAMYRCASSLVPGGGGNIQYFGAGTRLSVL.

This sequence joins TRBV2 and TRBJ1-6, with no clear D. The CDR3 runs to 11 residues. Deletions cut 8 bases from V and 13 bases from J, with 12 bases between. Germline V gene data show CDR1 as SNHLY and CDR2 as FYNNEI. The CDR3 is CASAKAEPLHF. CDR3 coding DNA: TGTGCCAGCGCGAAGGCGGAGCCCCTCCACTTT. The whole variable domain, remainder taken from reference TRBV2 and TRBJ1-6, is EPEVTQTPSHQVTQMGQEVILRCVPISNHLYFYWYRQILGQKVEFLVSFYNNEISEKSEIFDDQFSVERPDGSNFTLKIRSTKLEDSAMYFCASAKAEPLHFGNGTRLTVT.

This chain connects TRBV7-9 to TRBJ2-3; 10 bases map to TRBD2. Germline CDR1 is SEHNR and CDR2 is FQNEAQ (reference sequence). Trimming at V came to 3 bases and at J to 3 bases, leaving 6 bases not matched to a gene. The length of the CDR3 is 16 residues. The CDR3 here is CASSFPSSGRTDTQYF. In DNA form, the CDR3 reads TGTGCCAGCAGCTTCCCTTCTAGCGGGAGAACAGATACGCAGTATTTT.

The rearrangement uses TRBV7-2 and TRBJ1-1; 9 bases are a match to TRBD1. With 5 bases clipped from V and 5 bases from J, the junction kept 9 bases outside the gene matches. This CDR3 has 15 amino acids. The V gene's germline CDR1 is SGHTA and CDR2 FQGNSA. CDR3 region: CASSDTGTGNTEAFF. The CDR3 DNA follows: TGTGCCAGCAGCGACACCGGGACAGGGAATACTGAAGCTTTCTTT.

In its sample, this clone was seen once. V is TRBV5-1 and J is TRBJ2-3, with D possibly matching TRBD1 (7 bases). The CDR3 has 15 residues. From germline, CDR1 is SGHRS and CDR2 YFSETQ. V was clipped by 2 bases and J by 4 bases, with 14 bases between them. CDR3 amino acids: CASSFSGGIPDTQYF. The CDR3 DNA is TGCGCCAGCAGCTTTTCAGGGGGGATTCCAGATACGCAGTATTTT.

This chain connects TRBV18 to TRBJ2-5, with 8 nucleotides matching TRBD2. Trimming took 6 bases from V and 6 from J; bases not matched to a gene: 12. CDR1 and CDR2 from the germline V gene are KGHSH and LQKENI. CDR3 length: 15 residues. CDR3: CASSPTSGPIKTQYF. In nucleotides, the CDR3 is TGTGCCAGCTCCCCAACTAGCGGCCCTATCAAGACCCAGTACTTC.

The chain recombines TRBV7-2 with TRBJ2-3; 10 bases align to TRBD2. CDR1 and CDR2 from the germline V gene are SGHTA and FQGNSA. The V gene end was trimmed by 1 base and the J gene end by 6 bases; junction bases not matched to a gene: 7. The CDR3 runs 16 residues. CDR3 sequence: CASSLEASGSADTQYF. As DNA, the CDR3 is TGTGCCAGCAGCTTAGAAGCTAGCGGGAGCGCGGATACGCAGTATTTT.

The chain recombines TRBV18 with TRBJ2-5, with TRBD2 matching over 14 bases. Germline V CDR1 and CDR2: KGHSH, LQKENI. The V gene end was trimmed by 3 bases and the J gene end by 4 bases; junction bases not matched to a gene: 4. The CDR3 is 16 amino acids. The DNA of the CDR3 is TGTGCCAGCTCACCGGGCGGACTAGCGGGAGGAGAGACCCAGTACTTC. It translates to CASSPGGLAGGETQYF.

The genes are TRBV5-1 and TRBJ2-5; 9 nucleotides line up with TRBD1. Germline V CDR1 and CDR2: SGHRS, YFSETQ. Losses at the gene ends were 0 bases for V and 5 bases for J; bases not matched to a gene: 8. The CDR3 is made up of 16 amino acids. CDR3 residues: CASSLAKGQGRETQYF. Written as DNA, the CDR3 is TGCGCCAGCAGCTTGGCCAAGGGACAGGGTCGGGAGACCCAGTACTTC.

Turning to this clone: This may stem from a read error, because a much larger clone lies one nucleotide away. This chain joins TRBV4-1 and TRBJ2-1; 9 bases are a match to TRBD2. The CDR3 loop spans 20 amino acids. Germline lookup yields CDR1 MGHRA and CDR2 YSYEKL. The CDR3 protein is CAGSQESGSAGGLHYNEQFF. In nucleotides, the CDR3 is TGCGCCGGCAGCCAAGAAAGTGGGTCAGCGGGAGGTCTCCACTACAATGAGCAGTTCTTC.

The genes are TRBV12-5 and TRBJ2-5; 8 positions match TRBD2. Germline V gene sequence: CDR1 LGHNT, CDR2 FRNRAP. The CDR3 totals 15 residues. After removal of 7 bases from V and 4 bases from J, the junction contained 11 bases not matched to a gene. The CDR3 sequence: CASVGIAGGGETQYF. As DNA, the CDR3 is TGTGCTAGTGTAGGTATCGCGGGAGGCGGAGAGACCCAGTACTTC.

The rearrangement uses TRBV6-6 and TRBJ2-7; D may be TRBD2 (5 bases). The V and J ends lost 5 bases and 0 bases respectively, with 20 bases between them. The germline CDR1 and CDR2 sequences are MNHNY and SVGAGI (reference sequence). CDR3 length equals 17 residues. The CDR3 is CASSPPSTGHFSYEQYF. DNA of the CDR3: TGTGCCAGCAGTCCCCCTAGCACGGGCCACTTCTCCTACGAGCAGTACTTC.

This clone showed up just once. The rearrangement uses TRBV5-1 and TRBJ2-3, with 8 bases lining up with TRBD2. CDR1 is SGHRS and CDR2 is YFSETQ in the germline V gene. The V and J ends lost 2 bases and 4 bases, in that order; junction bases with no gene match: 3. The CDR3 is 14 amino acids. The CDR3 region is CASSFGGGSDTQYF. CDR3 DNA: TGCGCCAGCAGCTTCGGCGGGGGGTCAGATACGCAGTATTTT.

Only one count was recorded for this clone. The chain has TRBV28 and TRBJ2-5; 14 positions match TRBD2. The CDR3 contains 16 residues. The trim removed 6 bases at V and 2 bases at J, leaving 5 bases unmatched. Per germline, CDR1 MDHEN and CDR2 SYDVKM. This CDR3 is CASRTSGRAVQETQYF. CDR3 nucleotides: TGTGCCAGCAGGACTAGCGGGAGGGCTGTACAAGAGACCCAGTACTTC. The full variable domain, its missing parts supplied by reference TRBV28 and TRBJ2-5, is DVKVTQSSRYLVKRTGEKVFLECVQDMDHENMFWYRQDPGLGLRLIYFSYDVKMKEKGDIPEGYSVSREKKERFSLILESASTNQTSMYLCASRTSGRAVQETQYFGPGTRLLVL.

In this sample, this clone turned up once. The chain links TRBV15 to TRBJ1-1; D gene ambiguous. With 0 bases removed from V and 6 bases from J, the gap between germline ends came to 8 bases. The CDR3 extends over 13 amino acids. CDR1 and CDR2 from the germline V gene are LNHNV and YYDKDF (reference sequence). DNA for the CDR3: TGTGCCACCAGCAGAGAGCGGTTCTCTGAAGCTTTCTTT. Its translation: CATSRERFSEAFF.

The V gene is TRBV5-1, the J gene TRBJ2-5, with 7 bases identical to TRBD1. CDR1 SGHRS and CDR2 YFSETQ come from the germline V gene. Germline trimming cut 0 bases from V and 2 bases from J; bases unmatched to any gene: 4. The CDR3 contains 15 residues. In DNA, the CDR3 is TGCGCCAGCAGCTTGGGGGGGACAGCACAAGAGACCCAGTACTTC. Its protein product is CASSLGGTAQETQYF.